Following are 32 T cell receptor beta chains from one sample sequenced in a study of beta chain features in type 1 diabetes (dated by TCRdb to 2017 to 2018). The library relied on the immunoSEQ multiplex PCR assay. The entire amount of isolated RNA was reverse transcribed using the High Capacity cDNA Reverse Transcription Kit, so the sequenced TCRB transcripts were expressed ones. Not all clones reach the TCRdb copy of this immuneACCESS table, which keeps in-frame sequences only. Checked studies attribute under half of the gap to unresolved V genes and leave the rest unexplained. For this sample the table gives 680,000 or so clones, of which 15% to 19% were detected only once. 0.09% to 0.095% of the sample lies in the top ten. The sequencing input was naive CD4+ T cells from blood. According to the study, the label for this sample's cell subset or site signals: true naive CD4+ T cells. The receptors shown here come from a man aged 18-30 years in good health.

Points on this clone: This sample also contains other DNA sequences that code for the same CDR3. CDR3 amino acids: CASSPGGSYEQYF. The CDR3, as DNA: TGTGCCAGCTCACCGGGCGGCTCCTACGAGCAGTACTTC. The chain links TRBV18 to TRBJ2-7, with no clear D. V was cut by 3 bases and J by 0 bases, with 6 bases left in between. The V gene's germline CDR1 is KGHSH and CDR2 LQKENI. CDR3 length: 13 amino acids.

This clone was observed a handful of times. The chain has TRBV7-3 and TRBJ2-1, with 10 bases aligning to TRBD2. V was pared by 1 base and J by 3 bases, with 6 bases of the junction left unmatched. The CDR3 contains 17 residues. The germline CDR1 and CDR2 sequences are SGHTA and FQGTGA. The CDR3 DNA follows: TGTGCCAGCAGCTTAAGCCCGTGGACTAGCGGCTACAATGAGCAGTTCTTC. This sequence encodes CASSLSPWTSGYNEQFF.

This clone was detected only a few times. The chain combines TRBV19 with TRBJ2-3, with 13 nucleotides matching TRBD2. V lost 6 bases and J lost 1; bases outside the gene matches: 1. Germline loops: CDR1 LNHDA, CDR2 SQIVND (reference sequence). CDR3 size: 15 residues. The CDR3 DNA sequence: TGTGCCAGTAGCGGACTAGCGGGGGGCACAGATACGCAGTATTTT. As protein: CASSGLAGGTDTQYF.

This clone was found a few times. V and J are TRBV9 and TRBJ1-3, with a tentative D call TRBD1 (5 bases). The CDR3 is 15 residues long. Germline CDR1 SGDLS, CDR2 YYNGEE. V was cut by 4 bases and J by 7 bases, with 18 bases left in between. The CDR3 loop reads CASSNRDGIRNTIYF. CDR3 nucleotide sequence: TGTGCCAGCAGCAACCGGGACGGAATTAGGAACACCATATATTTT. The full variable domain, with the rest looked up from reference TRBV9 and TRBJ1-3, is DSGVTQTPKHLITATGQRVTLRCSPRSGDLSVYWYQQSLDQGLQFLIQYYNGEERAKGNILERFSAQQFPDLHSELNLSSLELGDSALYFCASSNRDGIRNTIYFGEGSWLTVV.

V gene TRBV29-1 combines with J gene TRBJ1-1; D is unclear. Between the trimmed V and J ends, which lost 1 base and 0 bases, there was a span of 9 bases. The CDR3 sequence is 14 residues long. Germline assignment: CDR1 SQVTM and CDR2 ANQGSEA. The CDR3 loop reads CSVEAPGLNTEAFF. The CDR3 bases are TGCAGCGTTGAAGCGCCAGGACTGAACACTGAAGCTTTCTTT. The whole variable domain, remainder taken from reference TRBV29-1 and TRBJ1-1, is SAVISQKPSRDICQRGTSLTIQCQVDSQVTMMFWYRQQPGQSLTLIATANQGSEATYESGFVIDKFPISRPNLTFSTLTVSNMSPEDSSIYLCSVEAPGLNTEAFFGQGTRLTVV.

This clone was counted between two and nine times. J is TRBJ1-2 and V is TRBV2; 11 bases line up with TRBD1. Germline V lookup: CDR1 SNHLY, CDR2 FYNNEI. The CDR3 extends over 15 amino acids. The junction had 7 bases not matched to a gene; V was cut back by 5 bases and J by 5 bases. The CDR3 loop is CASSLRDRGNYGYTF. CDR3 in DNA: TGTGCCAGCAGTCTCCGGGACAGGGGGAATTATGGCTACACCTTC.

The rearrangement links TRBV7-9 to TRBJ1-6; no definite D call. This CDR3 spans 15 amino acids. Germline assignment: CDR1 SEHNR and CDR2 FQNEAQ (reference sequence). Trimming removed 4 bases from V and 7 bases from J, with 14 bases in between. The DNA of the CDR3 is TGTGCCAGCAGCTCGGAAAGCTTTCCGAATTCACCCCTCCACTTT. Amino acid sequence: CASSSESFPNSPLHF.

This clone was picked up a small number of times. This chain links TRBV23-1 with TRBJ1-1; the D gene is possibly TRBD1 (5 bases). TRBV23-1 is annotated as an ORF whose role is uncertain. The germline V and J ends were trimmed by 0 bases and 0 bases, with 23 bases remaining between them. This CDR3 is built from 20 residues. This CDR3 reads CASSQSVHGAGELMNTEAFF. Written as DNA, the CDR3 is TGCGCCAGCAGTCAATCAGTCCACGGGGCCGGAGAGCTCATGAACACTGAAGCTTTCTTT.

The sample holds a few counts of this clone. The chain carries TRBV7-2 and TRBJ1-1; possible D gene TRBD1, 5 bases. Germline lookup yields CDR1 SGHTA and CDR2 FQGNSA. This CDR3 has 16 amino acids. Trimming removed 5 bases at V and 2 bases at J, with 18 bases between. CDR3 DNA: TGTGCCAGCAGCCCAAGGTGGGGCAGGCTAAACACTGAAGCTTTCTTT. Translation gives CASSPRWGRLNTEAFF.

The chain has TRBV5-4 and TRBJ2-5; D is ambiguous. CDR1 is SGHNT, CDR2 YYREEE, per germline (reference sequence). Trimming cost V 5 bases and J 5 bases, with 19 bases left between them. CDR3 size: 15 residues. The CDR3 here is CASSLRMGYGETQYF. The CDR3 DNA sequence: TGTGCCAGCAGTTTAAGAATGGGCTACGGGGAGACCCAGTACTTC. The variable domain in full, with the rest retrieved from reference TRBV5-4 and TRBJ2-5, is ETGVTQSPTHLIKTRGQQVTLRCSSQSGHNTVSWYQQALGQGPQFIFQYYREEENGRGNFPPRFSGLQFPNYSSELNVNALELDDSALYLCASSLRMGYGETQYFGPGTRLLVL.

The V call is TRBV7-2, the J call TRBJ2-3; 9 bases are a match to TRBD1. The germline gives CDR1 SGHTA, CDR2 FQGNSA. With V trimmed by 5 bases and J by 3 bases, 6 bases remained unmatched. The CDR3 contains 15 residues. The DNA for the CDR3 is TGTGCCAGCAGCCAACAGGGGGCCGGGACAGATACGCAGTATTTT. Amino acids: CASSQQGAGTDTQYF.

This chain joins TRBV25-1 and TRBJ2-5, with D perhaps matching TRBD2 (5 bases). The CDR3 totals 14 residues. CDR1 and CDR2 from the germline V gene are MGHDK and SYGVNS. V shed 3 bases and J shed 1 base, with 9 bases lying between them. The CDR3 sequence: CASSDFAGQETQYF. DNA of the CDR3: TGTGCCAGCAGTGATTTTGCGGGCCAAGAGACCCAGTACTTC. Using reference TRBV25-1 and TRBJ2-5 for the parts outside the CDR3, the full variable domain is EADIYQTPRYLVIGTGKKITLECSQTMGHDKMYWYQQDPGMELHLIHYSYGVNSTEKGDLSSESTVSRIRTEHFPLTLESARPSHTSQYLCASSDFAGQETQYFGPGTRLLVL.

J is TRBJ1-1 and V is TRBV28; 9 positions agree with TRBD1. The CDR3 has 13 amino acids. Per germline, CDR1 MDHEN and CDR2 SYDVKM. The V gene end was trimmed by 6 bases and the J gene end by 10 bases; junction bases not matched to a gene: 9. The CDR3 loop reads CASSPGQGKVAFF. The CDR3 region has the DNA TGTGCCAGCAGCCCCGGACAGGGGAAGGTAGCTTTCTTT.

This clone was counted only a few times. V and J are TRBV18 and TRBJ2-5, with a weak D call TRBD1 (5 bases). Trimming removed 2 bases from V and 0 bases from J, with 16 bases in between. Germline V lookup: CDR1 KGHSH, CDR2 LQKENI. The CDR3 has 17 amino acids. This CDR3 is CASSPFFKVGHQETQYF. CDR3 coding DNA: TGTGCCAGCTCACCATTCTTCAAGGTGGGGCACCAAGAGACCCAGTACTTC.

About this clone itself: Other DNA sequences in the same sample also yield this CDR3. V is TRBV9 and J is TRBJ1-5; D uncertain. Trimming stripped 0 bases from V and 4 bases from J, with 11 bases between. The CDR3 has 15 residues. Germline values: CDR1 SGDLS, CDR2 YYNGEE. In DNA, the CDR3 is TGTGCCAGCAGCGTAGGGGGTGGAGGGAATCAGCCCCAGCATTTT. It encodes CASSVGGGGNQPQHF.

This clone was detected a few times. This CDR3 is CASSLIPGSQETQYF. The DNA of the CDR3 is TGTGCCAGCAGCTTAATTCCGGGCTCTCAAGAGACCCAGTACTTC. This chain joins TRBV11-2 and TRBJ2-5; D is ambiguous. CDR3 length equals 15 residues. The germline V and J ends were trimmed by 2 bases and 2 bases, with 12 bases remaining between them. Looked up from germline, CDR1 is SGHAT and CDR2 is FQNNGV.

V is TRBV20-1 and J is TRBJ2-1; D unclear. Germline V gives CDR1 DFQATT, CDR2 SNEGSKA (reference sequence). Trimming removed 0 bases at V and 10 bases at J, with 4 bases between. This CDR3 is built from 10 residues. The CDR3 DNA follows: TGCAGTGCTAGAGACTGGGAGCAGTTCTTC. It codes for CSARDWEQFF.

This clone has just a few counts. This chain uses TRBV7-2 with TRBJ1-1; D gene ambiguous. Germline V gene lookup returns CDR1 SGHTA and CDR2 FQGNSA. CDR3 length: 16 residues. V lost 0 bases, J lost 0 bases, and 11 bases lay in between. The CDR3 bases are TGTGCCAGCAGCTTAGCGCTCGCAGCAATGAACACTGAAGCTTTCTTT. Protein product: CASSLALAAMNTEAFF.

This clone was counted between two and nine times. This rearrangement joins TRBV10-3 to TRBJ2-1; 12 positions agree with TRBD2. The CDR3 runs to 15 residues. V was pared by 6 bases and J by 3 bases, with 3 bases of the junction left unmatched. Germline V gene sequence: CDR1 ENHRY, CDR2 SYGVKD. The CDR3 loop is CAISGTSGYYNEQFF. CDR3 nucleotide sequence: TGTGCCATCAGCGGGACTAGCGGGTACTACAATGAGCAGTTCTTC.

This clone was observed a single time. The V gene is TRBV9, the J gene TRBJ2-1, with TRBD2 matching 7 bases. The J segment lost 3 bases and the V segment lost 3 bases, leaving 12 bases of the junction unmatched. Per the germline V gene, CDR1 is SGDLS and CDR2 is YYNGEE. CDR3 length: 17 amino acids. The CDR3 is CASSAGGSSGNYNEQFF. CDR3 in DNA: TGTGCCAGCAGCGCGGGGGGATCAAGCGGAAACTACAATGAGCAGTTCTTC.

This chain uses TRBV9 with TRBJ2-7; D is tentatively TRBD1 or TRBD2 (5 bases each). With 3 bases removed from V and 4 bases from J, the gap between germline ends came to 11 bases. The CDR3 spans 13 residues. Germline V lookup: CDR1 SGDLS, CDR2 YYNGEE. The CDR3 nucleotides read TGTGCCAGCAGCGCCGGGGCCCAATACGAGCAGTACTTC. Protein product: CASSAGAQYEQYF.

The rearrangement joins TRBV6-5 to TRBJ1-6; TRBD1 matches at 7 bases. The germline V gene has CDR1 MNHEY and CDR2 SVGAGI. CDR3 length: 13 amino acids. The trim removed 6 bases at V and 11 bases at J, leaving 7 bases unmatched. The chain's CDR3 is CASSPRDRAPLHF. Here the CDR3 DNA reads TGTGCCAGCAGCCCCCGGGACAGAGCACCCCTCCACTTT.

This clone occurred a few times. The gene calls are TRBV4-3 and TRBJ2-1; D is perhaps TRBD2 (6 bases). The CDR3 spans 15 residues. V lost 1 base and J 6 bases, leaving 13 bases between the germline ends. The germline gives CDR1 LGHNA, CDR2 YSLEER. The CDR3 is CASSQVGTHGNEQFF. The CDR3 DNA is TGCGCCAGCAGCCAAGTCGGGACTCACGGCAATGAGCAGTTCTTC.

The J gene is TRBJ1-2, the V gene TRBV29-1; a possible D gene is TRBD1 (6 bases). The CDR3 has 13 residues. V was clipped by 7 bases and J by 3 bases, with 15 bases between them. Germline V gives CDR1 SQVTM, CDR2 ANQGSEA. CDR3 in amino acids: CSGGGGLYYGYTF. CDR3 nucleotide sequence: TGCAGCGGTGGGGGCGGACTTTACTATGGCTACACCTTC. Looking up the rest from reference TRBV29-1 and TRBJ1-2 gives the full variable domain: SAVISQKPSRDICQRGTSLTIQCQVDSQVTMMFWYRQQPGQSLTLIATANQGSEATYESGFVIDKFPISRPNLTFSTLTVSNMSPEDSSIYLCSGGGGLYYGYTFGSGTRLTVV.

This clone was seen only a few times. Relative to the germline gene, one junction end is altered; a read error may explain this. The chain combines TRBV7-9 with TRBJ2-7; D might be TRBD2 (5 bases). The length of the CDR3 is 14 residues. From germline, CDR1 is SEHNR and CDR2 FQNEAQ (reference sequence). The CDR3 region has the DNA TGTGCCAGCAGCGCTCAGCGGATCTCCTCCGAGCAGTACTTC. Its translation: CASSAQRISSEQYF.

The chain has TRBV18 and TRBJ2-5; TRBD1 matches 7 bases. This CDR3 spans 13 amino acids. CDR1 is KGHSH, CDR2 LQKENI, per germline. V dropped 2 bases and J dropped 5; count of bases not matched to a gene: 2. DNA for the CDR3: TGTGCCAGCTCACCAGGGACAGCGGAGACCCAGTACTTC. Residues: CASSPGTAETQYF.

This clone was counted a few times. The chain employs TRBV5-6 and TRBJ2-3, with a tentative D call TRBD2 (5 bases). With 5 bases removed from V and 2 bases from J, the gap between germline ends came to 18 bases. The germline gives CDR1 SGHDT, CDR2 YYEEEE. The CDR3 contains 16 residues. CDR3 coding DNA: TGTGCCAGCAGGGCAGGCGGCGAGGGTTTCACAGATACGCAGTATTTT. Amino acid sequence: CASRAGGEGFTDTQYF.

This clone was seen more than once but under ten times. This rearrangement joins TRBV5-6 to TRBJ1-5; TRBD1 is a possible D gene (5 bases). Germline V lookup: CDR1 SGHDT, CDR2 YYEEEE. The ends were cut back, 4 bases at V and 0 bases at J, with 20 bases in the middle. There are 18 residues in the CDR3. The CDR3 protein is CASSPRPGPVYSNQPQHF. The DNA for the CDR3 is TGTGCCAGCAGCCCGAGACCGGGACCGGTATATAGCAATCAGCCCCAGCATTTT.

The chain couples TRBV9 to TRBJ1-1; the D gene is possibly TRBD1 (6 bases). V was cut by 0 bases and J by 2 bases, with 11 bases left in between. The CDR3 sequence is 15 residues long. The germline gives CDR1 SGDLS, CDR2 YYNGEE. The CDR3 coding sequence is TGTGCCAGCAGCGTAGATCCAGGGGTCAACACTGAAGCTTTCTTT. Protein sequence: CASSVDPGVNTEAFF.

This clone has ten or more counts. The J gene is TRBJ2-1, the V gene TRBV10-3, with D unresolved. The CDR3 is 11 amino acids. Per germline, CDR1 ENHRY and CDR2 SYGVKD. V was clipped by 7 bases and J by 13 bases, with 14 bases between them. Written as DNA, the CDR3 is TGTGCCATCAAGGTATTGACTTTACAGTTCTTC. Translation gives CAIKVLTLQFF.

This clone was counted ten times or more. The chain employs TRBV10-3 and TRBJ2-5; weak D call: TRBD2 (5 bases). Germline V gene lookup returns CDR1 ENHRY and CDR2 SYGVKD. The CDR3 is made up of 15 amino acids. V was clipped by 4 bases and J by 2 bases, with 14 bases between them. CDR3 DNA: TGTGCCATCAGTGTGATAGCGAGCAGTCAAGAGACCCAGTACTTC. This gives the protein CAISVIASSQETQYF.

This clone was picked up a small number of times. V is TRBV29-1 and J is TRBJ2-1; D gene ambiguous. V lost 1 base to trimming and J lost 7 bases, with 11 bases between them. This CDR3 is built from 13 residues. The germline gives CDR1 SQVTM, CDR2 ANQGSEA. CDR3: CSVEVTIGNEQFF. For the CDR3, the DNA is TGCAGCGTTGAAGTGACAATCGGAAATGAGCAGTTCTTC.